This T cell receptor (beta chain) was retrieved from a study of T cells in Graves' hyperthyroidism and ophthalmopathy (dated by TCRdb to about 2019). Turning to the overall study: TCR V-J signatures able to tell the groups apart were searched for in a discovery cohort of some 97 patients, of whom 43 had Graves' ophthalmopathy and roughly 59 had stable Graves' hyperthyroidism. Once sampling was done, hyperthyroidism patients were given methimazole at a starting dose of 30 mg daily, whereas ophthalmopathy patients were given high-dose intravenous methylprednisolone. TCR Vbeta CDR3 sequencing of 140 or so peripheral blood samples (43 ophthalmopathy, about 75 hyperthyroidism and roughly 17 progressor patients) is reported in the paper. In addition, the study compared T-cell repertoires in thyroid tissue and in blood from roughly six Graves' hyperthyroidism patients. An independent validation cohort of under 20 hyperthyroidism patients and 15 or so patients who later progressed to ophthalmopathy tested prospective prediction of ophthalmopathy. For training and testing, the 100 or so patients in the discovery cohort were randomly divided in a 7:3 ratio. Here is what the overall study found, with its caveats: In validation, the model predicted progression to ophthalmopathy with 55% to 71% sensitivity and over 72% specificity, a median of 6.5 months before onset. Ophthalmopathy was separated from stable hyperthyroidism by a 13 V-J signature model, with 85% to 90% sensitivity and approximately 81% specificity obtained in cross-validation and 80%/75% obtained in testing. Blood samples also contained most of the expanded thyroid clonotypes (frequency above 0.001), which suggests that blood repertoires may reflect thyroid immune responses. Sample size was not statistically predetermined, and blinding of investigators to group allocation was not performed.

Stable Graves' hyperthyroidism was defined as the absence of progression to ophthalmopathy over 18 months of follow-up. The hyperthyroidism patients were between 18 and 65 years old and newly diagnosed, with a disease duration of less than 2 months. Patients with uncontrolled infections, other autoimmune diseases, pregnancy or lactation were excluded. Diagnoses relied on clinical symptoms, serum thyroxine and TRAb, thyroid ultrasound and orbital computed tomography. Total RNA was extracted with Trizol reagent, and quality was checked on an Agilent 2100 Bioanalyzer. The CDR3 starts with the cysteine, ends with the phenylalanine, and has 19 residues. The read is trimmed to its CDR3 DNA, 57 bases read in frame from base 1. Trimming at the junction amounts to 5 bases on V and 0 bases on J, and the germline ends lie 20 bases apart. CDR1 and CDR2, per the germline V gene, are SNHLY and FYNNEI. This clonotype was picked up a small number of times. The clone's antigen remains unknown. No clone much larger than this one lies a single base away; base qualities are absent.

The TCR beta CDR3 regions were amplified from RNA transcripts. A first-round RT-PCR of the TCR CDR3 used the HTBI primer set with the Qiagen OneStep RT-PCR kit. The libraries were constructed in a second round of multiplex PCR and then size-selected and purified. Sequencing of the libraries was done on an Illumina HiSeq2000 using paired-end 100 bp reads. In the authors' own workflow: Raw data were processed with SOAPnuke, discarding reads with adapters, uncalled bases, mean Phred below 15, or no exact constant-primer or identifier match. High-quality paired reads were merged with COPE v1.2.5, and unique nucleotide sequences were defined as clonotypes. MiTCR v1.1 was used to align the clonotypes against IMGT TRBV, TRBD and TRBJ reference segments. The analysis included only V-J combinations with a frequency above 0.0001, which together covered around 99% of the repertoires. The TCS score was defined as the ratio of F50 (clonal expansion) to E x V (chaos), calculated using BLOSUM62-based TCRdist between CDR3 peptides within each V-J. Welch's t-statistics and random forest reduced 450 to 600 V-J features to about 12, which were used in a naive Bayes classifier (R e1071). Thyroid-blood repertoire similarity was quantified with the Morisita-Horn index. In TCRdb, the public reads were trimmed at Q25 with fastp and aligned with MiXCR, with productive beta chains retained. Rows are unified per CDR3 protein, each entry keeping the most common DNA and genes. TCRdb's processing, not the authors' own work, is the source of the V and J calls. Counted in this sample were 530,000 or so distinct CDR3 sequences; 40% to 55% of them appeared once. The biggest ten clones account for about 8.3% of the sample.

The sequence was obtained from a woman between 18 and 29 years old with Graves' hyperthyroidism. Sequences were obtained from peripheral blood or thyroid tissue (not recorded which). This chain is built from TRBV2 and TRBJ1-6; no confident D gene assignment can be made. The nucleotide sequence reads as follows: TGTGCCAGCAGTTTTCGACCCGGGAGCCAAAGCTCCTATAATTCACCCCTCCACTTT. Its translation reads: CASSFRPGSQSSYNSPLHF. The variable domain in full, with residues beyond the CDR3 obtained from the reference TRBV2 and TRBJ1-6 genes, is EPEVTQTPSHQVTQMGQEVILRCVPISNHLYFYWYRQILGQKVEFLVSFYNNEISEKSEIFDDQFSVERPDGSNFTLKIRSTKLEDSAMYFCASSFRPGSQSSYNSPLHFGNGTRLTVT.